These 23 T cell receptor beta chains share one sample of origin, sequenced in a study of CD8 T cells in ankylosing spondylitis. Points from the study as a whole: Several highly homologous variants made up a TCR beta motif, and this motif appeared characteristic of ankylosing spondylitis blood.

These receptors have no identified antigens. Each CDR3 protein gets one entry after TCRdb re-called the 5' RACE reads with MiXCR. Of about 500,000 distinct CDR3 sequences listed, roughly 5.2% are singletons. The specimen sequenced was blood, either unsorted or a sorted T cell fraction (not recorded which). The receptors were gathered from a male donor with ankylosing spondylitis.

This clonotype was counted ten times or more. The chain couples TRBV20-1 to TRBJ2-7; possibly TRBD2 for D (5 bases). With 0 bases removed from V and 2 bases from J, the gap between germline ends came to 11 bases. Germline CDR1 reads DFQATT; CDR2 reads SNEGSKA (reference sequence). CDR3 size: 14 residues. CDR3 bases: TGCAGTGCTAGAGATGAAAGCGGAGCCTACGAGCAGTACTTC. It yields the protein CSARDESGAYEQYF.

This clonotype was observed many times. The chain recombines TRBV20-1 with TRBJ1-1, with 10 bases fitting TRBD1. The CDR3 runs to 15 residues. Germline V lookup: CDR1 DFQATT, CDR2 SNEGSKA (reference sequence). J lost 3 bases, V lost 0 bases, and 4 bases had no gene match. The CDR3 reads CSARDADRGYTEAFF. Written as DNA, the CDR3 is TGCAGTGCTAGAGACGCGGACAGGGGGTACACTGAAGCTTTCTTT.

This clonotype showed up many times. The chain's CDR3 is CASSLQQGIGNQPQHF. CDR3 DNA sequence: TGTGCCAGCAGCTTGCAACAGGGAATCGGCAATCAGCCCCAGCATTTT. The chain couples TRBV7-2 to TRBJ1-5; D perhaps matches TRBD1 (6 bases). The V gene's germline CDR1 is SGHTA and CDR2 FQGNSA. The V end was cut by 3 bases, the J end by 2 bases, with 14 bases between. CDR3 length equals 16 residues.

This clonotype was detected many times. The chain links TRBV5-1 to TRBJ2-1; possibly TRBD1 for D (6 bases). Between the trimmed V and J ends, which lost 4 bases and 8 bases, there was a span of 13 bases. Per germline, CDR1 SGHRS and CDR2 YFSETQ. This CDR3 is 13 amino acids long. The CDR3 protein is CASSPGTIDEQFF. CDR3 bases: TGCGCCAGCAGCCCCGGGACAATCGATGAGCAGTTCTTC.

This clonotype showed up just a few times. The V gene is TRBV4-2, the J gene TRBJ2-7, with D perhaps assigned TRBD1 or TRBD2 (5 bases each). Germline-derived CDR1 and CDR2 are LGHNA and YNFKEQ. V lost 4 bases and J lost 3, with 16 bases in between. The CDR3 length is 15 residues. CDR3 in amino acids: CASSLDFWGFYEQYF. The CDR3 DNA is TGTGCCAGCAGCCTCGACTTTTGGGGGTTCTACGAGCAGTACTTC.

This clonotype was counted many times. This rearrangement joins TRBV4-3 to TRBJ2-1; 12 bases line up with TRBD2. CDR3 length: 18 amino acids. Trimming removed 0 bases from V and 7 bases from J; junction bases left unmatched: 10. The germline gives CDR1 LGHNA, CDR2 YSLEER. CDR3 amino acids: CASSQEAMTSGRGNEQFF. The CDR3 DNA reads TGCGCCAGCAGCCAAGAAGCCATGACTAGCGGGAGAGGGAATGAGCAGTTCTTC.

This clonotype was counted many times. CDR3 loop: CSARGPALFTGELFF. For the CDR3, the DNA is TGCAGTGCTAGAGGCCCGGCACTCTTCACCGGGGAGCTGTTTTTT. This sequence joins TRBV20-1 and TRBJ2-2; unclear D gene. Germline CDR1 DFQATT, CDR2 SNEGSKA (reference sequence). This CDR3 is 15 amino acids long. With 1 base removed from V and 4 bases from J, the gap between germline ends came to 13 bases.

This clonotype occurred many times. The gene calls are TRBV5-1 and TRBJ2-1; 7 nucleotides agree with TRBD2. The V gene end was trimmed by 3 bases and the J gene end by 3 bases; junction bases not matched to a gene: 3. The CDR3 loop spans 14 amino acids. Germline lookup yields CDR1 SGHRS and CDR2 YFSETQ. CDR3 loop: CASSYRGDYNEQFF. In DNA form, the CDR3 reads TGCGCCAGCAGCTACCGGGGGGACTACAATGAGCAGTTCTTC.

This clonotype showed up many times. The chain combines TRBV6-2 or TRBV6-3 with TRBJ2-1; 11 bases are shared with TRBD2. The CDR3 covers 15 residues. The ends lost 4 bases at V and 7 bases at J; junction bases unmatched: 6. The germline gives CDR1 MNHEY, CDR2 SVGEGT. The CDR3 loop reads CASSWLAGGWNEQFF. DNA for the CDR3: TGTGCCAGCAGTTGGCTAGCGGGGGGTTGGAATGAGCAGTTCTTC.

This clonotype has a count of ten or more. The V and J genes are TRBV12-3 or TRBV12-4 and TRBJ2-5, with TRBD2 matching 9 bases. The junction had 9 bases not matched to a gene; V was cut back by 8 bases and J by 5 bases. There are 14 residues in the CDR3. CDR3 nucleotides: TGTGCCAGCTCGGTTAGCGGGGGTTTGGAGACCCAGTACTTC. Its protein product is CASSVSGGLETQYF.

The sample holds many counts of this clonotype. The V and J genes are TRBV4-3 and TRBJ2-1; TRBD1 might be the D (6 bases). Germline CDR1 reads LGHNA; CDR2 reads YSLEER. V was shortened by 4 bases and J by 2 bases, with 9 bases between the two germline ends. The CDR3 loop spans 14 amino acids. CDR3 region: CASSRDRPYNEQFF. CDR3 DNA sequence: TGCGCCAGCAGCCGAGACAGGCCCTACAATGAGCAGTTCTTC.

This clonotype occurred many times. V and J are TRBV20-1 and TRBJ2-1; tentative D call: TRBD2 (5 bases). V was cut by 8 bases and J by 7 bases, with 21 bases left in between. The CDR3 has 14 amino acids. Looked up from germline, CDR1 is DFQATT and CDR2 is SNEGSKA (reference sequence). The CDR3 region has the DNA TGCAGTCCAATATCGAGTAGGACGGGGAATGAGCAGTTCTTC. Residues: CSPISSRTGNEQFF.

The chain couples TRBV20-1 to TRBJ2-2; 8 bases match TRBD2. The CDR3 spans 15 residues. V trimming: 3 bases; J trimming: 1 base; junction bases outside the gene matches: 4. Germline CDR1 reads DFQATT; CDR2 reads SNEGSKA (reference sequence). In DNA, the CDR3 is TGCAGTGCTAGTAGCCTAGCGGGGAACACCGGGGAGCTGTTTTTT. This translates into CSASSLAGNTGELFF.

This clonotype was seen at least ten times. The CDR3 DNA sequence: TGTGCCAGCAGCCAAGACCCTAGTGGAGAGACCCAGTACTTC. Amino acid sequence: CASSQDPSGETQYF. The rearrangement links TRBV14 to TRBJ2-5; D gene uncertain. The germline V and J ends were trimmed by 0 bases and 4 bases, with 9 bases remaining between them. The CDR3 is made up of 14 amino acids. Germline CDR1 is SGHDN and CDR2 is FVKESK. The full variable domain, in which reference TRBV14 and TRBJ2-5 provide the parts outside the CDR3, is EAGVTQFPSHSVIEKGQTVTLRCDPISGHDNLYWYRRVMGKEIKFLLHFVKESKQDESGMPNNRFLAERTGGTYSTLKVQPAELEDSGVYFCASSQDPSGETQYFGPGTRLLVL.

The table lists this clonotype with a few counts. This chain joins TRBV29-1 and TRBJ2-1; D is perhaps TRBD2 (5 bases). With 5 bases removed from V and 2 bases from J, the gap between germline ends came to 16 bases. The CDR3 has 15 amino acids. CDR1 SQVTM and CDR2 ANQGSEA come from the germline V gene. This chain's CDR3 is CSVRARLTPYNEQFF. The CDR3 coding sequence is TGCAGCGTTAGGGCCCGACTAACACCCTACAATGAGCAGTTCTTC.

This clonotype has only a few counts. The rearrangement uses TRBV28 and TRBJ2-5; D might be TRBD2 (6 bases). V dropped 1 base and J dropped 5 bases, with 20 bases sitting between them. Germline V lookup: CDR1 MDHEN, CDR2 SYDVKM. This CDR3 is built from 17 residues. DNA for the CDR3: TGTGCCAGCAGTTTATTTGGGAGGCTCGTAAGCCTTGAGACCCAGTACTTC. Its translation is CASSLFGRLVSLETQYF.

This clonotype was seen ten or more times. This rearrangement joins TRBV27 to TRBJ1-4; 11 bases are shared with TRBD1. CDR3 length: 14 amino acids. Germline CDR1 MNHEY, CDR2 SMNVEV (reference sequence). The V gene end was trimmed by 8 bases and the J gene end by 6 bases; junction bases not matched to a gene: 5. DNA for the CDR3: TGTGCCAGCGGATGGACAGGGGGCTATGAAAAACTGTTTTTT. It specifies CASGWTGGYEKLFF.

This clonotype was picked up many times. The rearrangement uses TRBV20-1 and TRBJ2-1; D is perhaps TRBD1 (6 bases). Germline CDR1 is DFQATT and CDR2 is SNEGSKA (reference sequence). The CDR3 loop spans 14 amino acids. V was shortened by 1 base and J by 6 bases, with 13 bases between the two germline ends. CDR3 loop: CSARVGQIPNEQFF. The CDR3 DNA is TGCAGTGCTAGAGTGGGACAAATCCCCAATGAGCAGTTCTTC.

The sample holds many counts of this clonotype. The V gene is TRBV6-2 or TRBV6-3, the J gene TRBJ2-4, with D uncertain. Germline V gene lookup returns CDR1 MNHEY and CDR2 SVGEGT. Trimming removed 6 bases from V and 6 bases from J, with 12 bases in between. CDR3 size: 13 residues. The CDR3 coding sequence is TGTGCCAGCAGCTCGGACCGGGCAAACATTCAGTACTTC. Translating gives CASSSDRANIQYF.

This clonotype appeared many times. This CDR3 reads CAIQGPHTDTQYF. The CDR3, as DNA: TGTGCCATACAGGGGCCACACACAGATACGCAGTATTTT. V and J are TRBV10-3 and TRBJ2-3; 7 bases line up with TRBD1. V gave up 9 bases and J gave up 2 bases; unmatched junction bases: 5. CDR1 is ENHRY, CDR2 SYGVKD, per germline. The CDR3 length is 13 residues.

This clonotype was counted many times. The rearrangement links TRBV7-2 to TRBJ2-7, with D possibly being TRBD2 (5 bases). There are 16 residues in the CDR3. V lost 0 bases to trimming and J lost 2 bases, with 14 bases between them. Germline V CDR1 and CDR2: SGHTA, FQGNSA. The CDR3 coding sequence is TGTGCCAGCAGCTTAGCGGGAGCCTACCCCACCTACGAGCAGTACTTC. This sequence encodes CASSLAGAYPTYEQYF.

The sample holds many counts of this clonotype. The rearrangement uses TRBV7-9 and TRBJ2-7; D call uncertain. Trimming cost V 1 base and J 6 bases, with 7 bases left between them. CDR1 SEHNR and CDR2 FQNEAQ come from the germline V gene (reference sequence). The CDR3 is 12 amino acids. CDR3 residues: CASSLGGGEQYF. CDR3 nucleotides: TGTGCCAGCAGCTTAGGTGGTGGCGAGCAGTACTTC.

This clonotype was seen ten or more times. The chain uses TRBV7-8 and TRBJ1-5; 9 bases map to TRBD1. Germline loops: CDR1 SGHVS, CDR2 FQNEAQ. J gave up 6 bases and V 1 base, and 13 bases lay outside the gene matches. The CDR3 contains 18 residues. CDR3 in amino acids: CASSLGSAGTGIGQPQHF. The CDR3 DNA reads as TGTGCCAGCAGCTTAGGTAGCGCCGGGACAGGGATTGGTCAGCCCCAGCATTTT.